These 27 T cell receptor beta chains were all obtained from the same sample, sequenced in a study of T cell responses to AZD1222 COVID-19 vaccine. Data came from immunoSEQ multiplex PCR; TCRdb stores just in-frame clones and leaves some out. The data show 150,000 to 200,000 clones, 80% to 95% seen once. The specimen was peripheral blood, collected 28 days after the second dose of the MenACWY control vaccine. The receptor source for this set is an adult who received the MenACWY meningococcal vaccine as a control.

The chain employs TRBV4-2 and TRBJ1-1; D is possibly TRBD1 (5 bases). The CDR3 extends over 12 amino acids. V dropped 6 bases and J dropped 9 bases, with 14 bases sitting between them. Looked up from germline, CDR1 is LGHNA and CDR2 is YNFKEQ. The CDR3 sequence is CASSIGRDQAFF. The CDR3 DNA reads as TGTGCCAGCAGTATAGGCCGGGACCAAGCTTTCTTT.

This clone was found once. In DNA, the CDR3 is TGTGCCAGTAGTTTGGGCGGTACTGGCTACACCTTC. It specifies CASSLGGTGYTF. The chain couples TRBV19 to TRBJ1-2; D is ambiguous. Germline V CDR1 and CDR2: LNHDA, SQIVND (reference sequence). V was pared by 5 bases and J by 7 bases, with 11 bases between. This CDR3 is 12 amino acids long.

The chain couples TRBV7-6 to TRBJ2-3; no clear D gene. Between the trimmed V and J ends, which lost 5 bases and 1 base, there was a span of 7 bases. CDR3 length: 13 residues. Germline-derived CDR1 and CDR2 are SGHVS and FNYEAQ. For the CDR3, the DNA is TGTGCCAGCAGCAGTCGGGGCACAGATACGCAGTATTTT. It codes for CASSSRGTDTQYF.

This clone was detected only once. This chain links TRBV23-1 with TRBJ1-1; D gene unclear. TRBV23-1 is treated as an ORF (open reading frame) with a function not yet certain. This CDR3 has 14 amino acids. V was trimmed by 3 bases and J by 7 bases, leaving 15 bases between them. The CDR3 bases are TGCGCCAGCAGTCAGAGAAGTCTGGACCTTGAAGCTTTCTTT. Its translation is CASSQRSLDLEAFF.

The CDR3 spells CASSFSAGRNTIYF. In nucleotides, the CDR3 is TGTGCCAGCAGTTTTTCGGCGGGGAGAAACACCATATATTTT. The chain has TRBV28 and TRBJ1-3, with D unclear. The CDR3 loop spans 14 amino acids. Looked up from germline, CDR1 is MDHEN and CDR2 is SYDVKM. V lost 3 bases and J lost 5, with 11 bases in between.

The chain links TRBV2 to TRBJ1-2; possible D gene TRBD1, 6 bases. Per the germline V gene, CDR1 is SNHLY and CDR2 is FYNNEI. The CDR3 contains 11 residues. V was shortened by 10 bases and J by 4 bases, with 10 bases between the two germline ends. CDR3 sequence reads: CAIQGSYGYTF. CDR3 coding DNA: TGTGCCATTCAGGGGTCCTATGGCTACACCTTC.

The V and J genes are TRBV7-2 and TRBJ1-2; no reliable D call. Trimming pared 3 bases from V and 5 bases from J, leaving 10 bases between. This CDR3 is 13 amino acids long. Germline lookup yields CDR1 SGHTA and CDR2 FQGNSA. This CDR3 is CASSLSRAYGYTF. The CDR3 nucleotides read TGTGCCAGCAGCTTGTCTCGGGCTTATGGCTACACCTTC.

The gene calls are TRBV3-1 (or the pseudogene TRBV3-2) and TRBJ1-1; TRBD1 agrees at 7 bases. The germline V gene has CDR1 LGHDT and CDR2 YNNKEL (reference sequence). The CDR3 is 14 residues long. V gave up 4 bases and J gave up 4 bases; unmatched junction bases: 6. CDR3 loop: CASSRTGVATEAFF. As DNA, the CDR3 is TGTGCCAGCAGCCGAACAGGGGTGGCCACTGAAGCTTTCTTT.

V usage is TRBV2 and J usage is TRBJ2-7; 8 bases are shared with TRBD1. The V and J ends lost 4 bases and 5 bases, in that order; junction bases with no gene match: 7. The germline CDR1 and CDR2 sequences are SNHLY and FYNNEI. CDR3 length: 14 residues. For the CDR3, the DNA is TGTGCCAGCAGTGCCAGACAGGGGACCCACGAGCAGTACTTC. It yields the protein CASSARQGTHEQYF.

V gene TRBV9 combines with J gene TRBJ2-2, with 10 bases that match TRBD2. The length of the CDR3 is 16 residues. The germline V gene encodes CDR1 SGDLS and CDR2 YYNGEE. J was trimmed by 7 bases and V by 0 bases; bases with no gene match: 6. The CDR3 region is CASSVDSGGAVGELFF. The CDR3 DNA reads as TGTGCCAGCAGCGTAGACAGCGGGGGGGCCGTCGGGGAGCTGTTTTTT.

In this sample, this clone turned up a few times. The chain joins TRBV4-2 to TRBJ1-6; 7 bases fit TRBD1. Germline loops: CDR1 LGHNA, CDR2 YNFKEQ. This CDR3 contains 16 residues. Trimming cost V 0 bases and J 8 bases; bases outside gene matches: 7. The CDR3, as DNA: TGTGCCAGCAGCCAAGAGGGAGGGACAGCTTATTCACCCCTCCACTTT. It encodes CASSQEGGTAYSPLHF.

This chain uses TRBV5-1 with TRBJ1-6, with 11 bases matching TRBD1. CDR1 SGHRS and CDR2 YFSETQ come from the germline V gene. This CDR3 comprises 15 residues. Trimming removed 4 bases from V and 6 bases from J; junction bases left unmatched: 3. The CDR3 bases are TGCGCCAGCAGCACCGGACAGGGGGCTAATTCACCCCTCCACTTT. It yields the protein CASSTGQGANSPLHF.

The J gene is TRBJ2-1, the V gene TRBV5-1, with 7 positions matching TRBD2. The ends lost 4 bases at V and 7 bases at J; junction bases unmatched: 5. Looked up from germline, CDR1 is SGHRS and CDR2 is YFSETQ. The CDR3 loop spans 13 amino acids. The CDR3 DNA sequence: TGCGCCAGCAGCCTGACCGGGGGGAATGAGCAGTTCTTC. It yields the protein CASSLTGGNEQFF.

This sequence joins TRBV14 and TRBJ1-1, with a weak D call TRBD1 (5 bases). V dropped 0 bases and J dropped 11 bases, with 19 bases sitting between them. Germline CDR1 is SGHDN and CDR2 is FVKESK. The CDR3 length is 15 residues. For the CDR3, the DNA is TGTGCCAGCAGCCAAGATAACATCGGGGGGAATCCCGCTTTCTTT. Residues: CASSQDNIGGNPAFF.

The V call is TRBV27, the J call TRBJ1-6, with D perhaps TRBD1 (5 bases). V lost 3 bases to trimming and J lost 11 bases, with 8 bases between them. Germline V CDR1 and CDR2: MNHEY, SMNVEV (reference sequence). The CDR3 runs to 12 residues. The CDR3 coding sequence is TGTGCCAGCAGTTTTCAGGGAGCACCCCTCCACTTT. This gives the protein CASSFQGAPLHF.

The chain uses TRBV5-4 and TRBJ2-2; D may be TRBD2 (5 bases). This CDR3 spans 15 amino acids. Germline V gives CDR1 SGHNT, CDR2 YYREEE (reference sequence). V lost 4 bases and J lost 5, with 15 bases in between. CDR3: CASSPSPGVTGELFF. CDR3 bases: TGTGCCAGCAGCCCCAGCCCCGGGGTGACCGGGGAGCTGTTTTTT.

This clone was found once. The chain is built from TRBV6-4 and TRBJ1-3; D not certain. The germline gives CDR1 MRHNA, CDR2 SNTAGT. The CDR3 is made up of 16 amino acids. Trimming stripped 1 base from V and 0 bases from J, with 10 bases between. The chain's CDR3 is CASSDLQPSSGNTIYF. CDR3 sequence (DNA): TGTGCCAGCAGTGACTTACAGCCTAGCTCTGGAAACACCATATATTTT.

This chain joins TRBV7-2 and TRBJ1-2; no clear D gene. V lost 6 bases, J lost 4 bases, and 12 bases lay in between. Germline V gene data show CDR1 as SGHTA and CDR2 as FQGNSA. The CDR3 is made up of 13 amino acids. CDR3 nucleotides: TGTGCCAGCAGTCCAAGGGAGGGCTATGGCTACACCTTC. This codes for CASSPREGYGYTF.

V and J are TRBV7-3 and TRBJ1-1; D gene uncertain. Between the trimmed V and J ends, which lost 5 bases and 6 bases, there was a span of 13 bases. CDR1 SGHTA and CDR2 FQGTGA come from the germline V gene. The CDR3 covers 13 residues. Here the CDR3 reads CASSQMLGAEAFF. The CDR3 coding sequence is TGTGCCAGCAGCCAGATGCTTGGCGCTGAAGCTTTCTTT.

The chain recombines TRBV7-9 with TRBJ1-1; D unresolved. The CDR3 has 13 amino acids. Germline loops: CDR1 SEHNR, CDR2 FQNEAQ (reference sequence). The ends were cut back, 1 base at V and 12 bases at J, with 15 bases in the middle. The CDR3 coding sequence is TGTGCCAGCAGCTTAGATGTTGAGAAGTTGACTTTCTTT. It codes for CASSLDVEKLTFF.

V is TRBV19 and J is TRBJ1-2; D call uncertain. With 3 bases removed from V and 2 bases from J, the gap between germline ends came to 10 bases. Germline V gene data show CDR1 as LNHDA and CDR2 as SQIVND (reference sequence). The CDR3 is 14 residues long. Written as DNA, the CDR3 is TGTGCCAGTAGTATCGTAAACAGAAACTATGGCTACACCTTC. Residues: CASSIVNRNYGYTF.

The rearrangement links TRBV5-4 to TRBJ2-5, with D perhaps matching TRBD1 (7 bases). Trimming left V 7 bases short and J 2 bases short, with 12 bases between. The CDR3 covers 13 residues. CDR1 SGHNT and CDR2 YYREEE come from the germline V gene (reference sequence). CDR3: CASHAGQQETQYF. CDR3 in DNA: TGTGCCAGCCATGCGGGACAGCAAGAGACCCAGTACTTC.

This sequence joins TRBV18 and TRBJ2-3; 10 positions agree with TRBD2. The CDR3 has 16 residues. V shed 3 bases, J shed 3 bases, and the junction held 6 bases outside the gene matches. The germline V gene has CDR1 KGHSH and CDR2 LQKENI. Written as DNA, the CDR3 is TGTGCCAGCTCACCCAAGCGGGGGGGCGTGACAGATACGCAGTATTTT. Translated: CASSPKRGGVTDTQYF.

With regard to this clone: One junction end disagrees with the germline gene, perhaps due to a read error. The V and J genes are TRBV5-1 and TRBJ1-1; D uncertain. CDR3 length: 8 amino acids. CDR1 SGHRS and CDR2 YFSETQ come from the germline V gene. The CDR3 reads CASSKSPF. CDR3 DNA sequence: TGCGCCAGCAGCAAGTCCCCATTT. The full variable domain, with the rest looked up from reference TRBV5-1 and TRBJ1-1, is KAGVTQTPRYLIKTRGQQVTLSCSPISGHRSVSWYQQTPGQGLQFLFEYFSETQRNKGNFPGRFSGRQFSNSRSEMNVSTLELGDSALYLCASSKSPFGQGTRLTVV.

This rearrangement joins TRBV6-5 to TRBJ2-7; no clear D gene. V lost 0 bases, J lost 4 bases, and 13 bases lay in between. The CDR3 runs 15 residues. Germline V gives CDR1 MNHEY, CDR2 SVGAGI. The DNA of the CDR3 is TGTGCCAGCAGTTACTCGATAGGTGGCTATTACGAGCAGTACTTC. Protein sequence: CASSYSIGGYYEQYF.

The rearrangement joins TRBV4-1 to TRBJ1-5, with D tentatively TRBD1 (5 bases). CDR1 and CDR2 (germline): MGHRA, YSYEKL. This CDR3 spans 15 amino acids. Trimming took off 3 bases at V and 2 bases at J, with 11 bases between the two ends. The CDR3 DNA reads as TGCGCCAGCAGCCAGCCCGGGGGTGGCAATCAGCCCCAGCATTTT. Translating gives CASSQPGGGNQPQHF.

This clone was picked up one time. The V gene is TRBV2, the J gene TRBJ1-3; 9 nucleotides line up with TRBD1. The germline CDR1 and CDR2 sequences are SNHLY and FYNNEI. With 5 bases clipped from V and 4 bases from J, the junction kept 6 bases outside the gene matches. This CDR3 is built from 15 residues. CDR3 sequence: CASSSGTGIGNTIYF. The CDR3 region has the DNA TGTGCCAGCAGTTCCGGGACAGGGATCGGAAACACCATATATTTT.